Each of the 15 T cell receptor beta chains below was sequenced from the same sample in a study of beta chain features in type 1 diabetes. Findings and limits, study-wide: People with Type 1 diabetes carried modestly yet significantly shorter TCRB CDR3s in all four CD4+ subsets.

The sequenced template was cDNA made from the entire isolated RNA. Data came from immunoSEQ multiplex PCR; TCRdb stores just in-frame clones and leaves some out. This table has 310,000 or so clones, approximately 16% appearing once. No antigens are known for them. The sequencing input was naive CD4+ T cells from blood. These TCRs come from a man aged 18 to 35 with type 1 diabetes.

This clone was counted only a few times. The CDR3 nucleotides read TGTGCCGACCACAGGGTCGCGCGAAACACCATATATTTT. Translation: CADHRVARNTIYF. J is TRBJ1-3 and V is TRBV27; perhaps TRBD1 as D (6 bases). With 11 bases removed from V and 5 bases from J, the gap between germline ends came to 16 bases. From germline, CDR1 is MNHEY and CDR2 SMNVEV (reference sequence). The CDR3 length is 13 residues.

This clone turned up a few times. The chain is built from TRBV21-1 and TRBJ2-7; the D segment call TRBD2 is taken from the table without a DNA check. TRBV21-1 is a pseudogene locus. The CDR3 runs to 18 residues. This chain's CDR3 is CASSKEEVVRVSSYEQYF. The CDR3 DNA sequence: TGTGCCAGCAGCAAAGAGGAGGTAGTTCGGGTGAGCTCCTACGAGCAGTACTTC.

This clone was detected a few times. The chain carries TRBV5-4 and TRBJ2-7, with a tentative D call TRBD1 (6 bases). V lost 4 bases to trimming and J lost 4 bases, with 9 bases between them. The germline V gene has CDR1 SGHNT and CDR2 YYREEE (reference sequence). This CDR3 has 12 amino acids. The CDR3 here is CASSRDRYEQYF. The CDR3 DNA is TGTGCCAGCAGCCGTGACAGGTACGAGCAGTACTTC.

This clone came up a few times. The chain is built from TRBV5-1 and TRBJ2-2; unclear D gene. Germline loops: CDR1 SGHRS, CDR2 YFSETQ. The V and J ends lost 3 bases and 5 bases respectively, with 11 bases between them. The CDR3 contains 14 residues. CDR3 in amino acids: CASSSPSRTGELFF. The CDR3 DNA is TGCGCCAGCAGCTCACCCTCGCGGACCGGGGAGCTGTTTTTT. Supplemented by reference TRBV5-1 and TRBJ2-2, the full variable domain reads KAGVTQTPRYLIKTRGQQVTLSCSPISGHRSVSWYQQTPGQGLQFLFEYFSETQRNKGNFPGRFSGRQFSNSRSEMNVSTLELGDSALYLCASSSPSRTGELFFGEGSRLTVL.

This clone was observed a handful of times. The rearrangement uses TRBV4-3 and TRBJ1-2; unclear D gene. Looked up from germline, CDR1 is LGHNA and CDR2 is YSLEER. The CDR3 is 16 residues long. V lost 0 bases, J lost 2 bases, and 13 bases lay in between. The CDR3 reads CASSQDSGKQNYGYTF. The CDR3 region has the DNA TGCGCCAGCAGCCAAGATTCGGGGAAACAGAACTATGGCTACACCTTC.

V usage is TRBV5-1 and J usage is TRBJ2-3, with 9 bases fitting TRBD2. CDR1 is SGHRS and CDR2 is YFSETQ in the germline V gene. The CDR3 loop spans 15 amino acids. After removal of 7 bases from V and 3 bases from J, the junction contained 9 bases not matched to a gene. The CDR3 here is CASRIGRGGTDTQYF. For the CDR3, the DNA is TGCGCCAGCCGGATCGGGCGGGGGGGAACAGATACGCAGTATTTT.

This clone appeared a few times. The chain recombines TRBV7-6 with TRBJ2-3; a possible D gene is TRBD1 (6 bases). Trimming left V 5 bases short and J 2 bases short, with 11 bases between. The CDR3 loop spans 14 amino acids. Germline values: CDR1 SGHVS, CDR2 FNYEAQ. The CDR3 protein is CASSIRQDTDTQYF. The CDR3 DNA is TGTGCCAGCAGCATCCGACAGGACACAGATACGCAGTATTTT.

This chain links TRBV27 with TRBJ1-6; TRBD1 matches 8 bases. CDR3 size: 17 residues. V lost 7 bases, J lost 9 bases, and 17 bases stayed unmatched. Germline assignment: CDR1 MNHEY and CDR2 SMNVEV (reference sequence). The CDR3 loop reads CASTPQGIRGLGSPLHF. CDR3 nucleotides: TGTGCCAGCACTCCTCAAGGGATCAGGGGGCTGGGTTCACCCCTCCACTTT.

The gene calls are TRBV18 and TRBJ1-1; weak D call: TRBD1 (6 bases). The CDR3 runs 11 residues. Trimming pared 2 bases from V and 8 bases from J, leaving 6 bases between. Germline assignment: CDR1 KGHSH and CDR2 LQKENI. The CDR3 loop reads CASSPGTEAFF. CDR3 nucleotide sequence: TGTGCCAGCTCACCAGGGACAGAAGCTTTCTTT.

The chain has TRBV5-1 and TRBJ2-3; D is possibly TRBD2 (6 bases). The germline V gene encodes CDR1 SGHRS and CDR2 YFSETQ. This CDR3 is 15 amino acids long. V was clipped by 4 bases and J by 2 bases, with 14 bases between them. This chain's CDR3 is CASSPGTALTDTQYF. The DNA for the CDR3 is TGCGCCAGCAGCCCAGGGACTGCTCTCACAGATACGCAGTATTTT.

The gene calls are TRBV19 and TRBJ2-7; D is unclear. The CDR3 contains 14 residues. V lost 3 bases to trimming and J lost 3 bases, with 12 bases between them. Germline assignment: CDR1 LNHDA and CDR2 SQIVND (reference sequence). The CDR3 DNA follows: TGTGCCAGTAGTATGGGCAACAGTAACTACGAGCAGTACTTC. Its protein product is CASSMGNSNYEQYF. The entire variable domain, with the rest obtained from reference TRBV19 and TRBJ2-7, is as follows: DGGITQSPKYLFRKEGQNVTLSCEQNLNHDAMYWYRQDPGQGLRLIYYSQIVNDFQKGDIAEGYSVSREKKESFPLTVTSAQKNPTAFYLCASSMGNSNYEQYFGPGTRLTVT.

The V call is TRBV5-1, the J call TRBJ1-2; D uncertain. Germline assignment: CDR1 SGHRS and CDR2 YFSETQ. The ends were cut back, 4 bases at V and 4 bases at J, with 11 bases in the middle. The CDR3 extends over 13 amino acids. CDR3: CASSPARSYGYTF. CDR3 nucleotides: TGCGCCAGCAGCCCAGCACGGAGCTATGGCTACACCTTC. Combining the CDR3 with reference TRBV5-1 and TRBJ1-2 gives the whole variable domain KAGVTQTPRYLIKTRGQQVTLSCSPISGHRSVSWYQQTPGQGLQFLFEYFSETQRNKGNFPGRFSGRQFSNSRSEMNVSTLELGDSALYLCASSPARSYGYTFGSGTRLTVV.

The chain employs TRBV30 and TRBJ1-4; no definite D call. Germline lookup yields CDR1 GTSNPN and CDR2 SVGIG (reference sequence). The CDR3 extends over 14 amino acids. Trimming stripped 0 bases from V and 7 bases from J, with 12 bases between. The DNA for the CDR3 is TGTGCCTGGAGTGTCCGAGCCTCCGGTGAAAAACTGTTTTTT. Protein product: CAWSVRASGEKLFF.

There are a few counts of this clone. V usage is TRBV29-1 and J usage is TRBJ2-5, with TRBD2 as a possible D gene (5 bases). The J call may be wrong; the DNA end is better matched by TRBJ2-7. The germline gives CDR1 SQVTM, CDR2 ANQGSEA. The CDR3 is made up of 11 amino acids. The DNA for the CDR3 is TGCAGCGTTCTAGGACTCTACGAGCAGTACTTC. This encodes CSVLGLYEQYF.

The chain uses TRBV30 and TRBJ2-7; TRBD1 agrees at 8 bases. This CDR3 is 13 amino acids long. The germline V gene encodes CDR1 GTSNPN and CDR2 SVGIG (reference sequence). V dropped 4 bases and J dropped 5; count of bases not matched to a gene: 7. The CDR3 DNA reads TGTGCCTGGAACACCGGGACAGGAGACGAGCAGTACTTC. Residues: CAWNTGTGDEQYF.